Included here is one T cell receptor beta chain sequence, with context. This CDR3 has 14 residues. Germline CDR1 is SGHRS and CDR2 is YFSETQ. V gave up 4 bases and J gave up 12 bases, with 19 bases separating them. This sample was taken from a study of blood T cell repertoires in COVID-19. Overall study: T cells, B-cell-depleted T cells, or PBMCs provided the cDNA or gDNA that served as material.

Source study methods: Amplifying reference gene primers gave estimates of nucleated cell counts. Sequenced by immunoSEQ multiplex PCR; TCRdb stores in-frame clones only, minus some. V and J calls and clone size are those listed in that table; D and trimming were worked out from the DNA. The table shows 200,000 to 250,000 clones, with about 85% occurring only once. Seattle cases were enrolled at active infection and followed longitudinally. Sequences were obtained from peripheral blood. The chain has TRBV5-1 and TRBJ1-4, with D tentatively TRBD1 (5 bases). The TCR sequence derives from a woman aged 80 or over with COVID-19, enrolled during active disease. In DNA, the CDR3 is TGCGCCAGCAGCCCCGACAGAAGGGGCGGCGAACTGTTTTTT. This encodes CASSPDRRGGELFF.